What follows are 14 T cell receptor beta chains derived from one specimen sequenced in a study of glioma-infiltrating T cells. Using RNA template, CDR3s of TCR alpha and beta were amplified with iRepertoire arm-PCR. MiXCR was run by TCRdb on the multiplex PCR reads, yielding one entry per CDR3 protein. In the table there are approximately 120,000 distinct CDR3 sequences, less than 30% of which are singletons. Input material: glioma tissue, nonneoplastic brain tissue, or PBMCs (not recorded which). The receptors shown here come from a human donor with low-grade glioma or glioblastoma, undergoing nonglioma brain surgery, or in good health (not recorded which).

In regard to this clonotype: A much more abundant neighbour one base away suggests this may be a read error. The chain couples TRBV6-2 or TRBV6-3 to TRBJ2-2; D remains unclear. The CDR3 sequence is 13 residues long. V was shortened by 8 bases and J by 4 bases, with 11 bases between the two germline ends. Germline V lookup: CDR1 MNHEY, CDR2 SVGEGT. DNA for the CDR3: TGTGCCAGCGGATCCGAGGTCACCGGGGAGCTGTTTTTT. Translated, it gives CASGSEVTGELFF.

The chain employs TRBV14 and TRBJ1-3; D remains ambiguous. The V end lost 6 bases, the J end lost 0 bases, and 9 bases lay between the germline ends. Germline lookup yields CDR1 SGHDN and CDR2 FVKESK. This CDR3 contains 14 residues. CDR3 sequence (DNA): TGTGCCAGCAGGCTGGCGGCCTCTGGAAACACCATATATTTT. Its translation is CASRLAASGNTIYF. Supplemented by reference TRBV14 and TRBJ1-3, the full variable domain reads EAGVTQFPSHSVIEKGQTVTLRCDPISGHDNLYWYRRVMGKEIKFLLHFVKESKQDESGMPNNRFLAERTGGTYSTLKVQPAELEDSGVYFCASRLAASGNTIYFGEGSWLTVV.

The chain has TRBV19 and TRBJ1-6; TRBD1 aligns across 8 bases. Trimming cost V 3 bases and J 13 bases; bases outside gene matches: 8. The CDR3 has 14 amino acids. Per germline, CDR1 LNHDA and CDR2 SQIVND (reference sequence). For the CDR3, the DNA is TGTGCCAGTAGTATTCCCGGGACAGGCGCCCCCCTCCACTTT. It codes for CASSIPGTGAPLHF.

This rearrangement joins TRBV6-9 to TRBJ1-1, with D perhaps matching TRBD1 (6 bases). V was pared by 7 bases and J by 3 bases, with 18 bases between. Germline V lookup: CDR1 MNHGY, CDR2 SVAAGI. The CDR3 consists of 15 residues. This CDR3 is CASIYHTGLYTEAFF. DNA for the CDR3: TGTGCCAGCATTTACCACACAGGGTTATACACTGAAGCTTTCTTT.

This clonotype appeared many times. The CDR3 region has the DNA TGTGCCAGCAGCTTTGGACAGGGGGACTCCTACGAGCAGTACTTC. This encodes CASSFGQGDSYEQYF. The rearrangement links TRBV7-2 to TRBJ2-7; 10 nucleotides align to TRBD1. In germline, CDR1 is SGHTA, CDR2 FQGNSA. The trim removed 3 bases at V and 0 bases at J, leaving 2 bases unmatched. The CDR3 consists of 15 residues.

Of note for this clonotype: A much larger clone differs by one base, so this may be a read error. The chain joins TRBV12-5 to TRBJ1-4; D is possibly TRBD1 (6 bases). CDR3 size: 14 residues. V lost 5 bases and J lost 8, with 15 bases in between. CDR1 is LGHNT and CDR2 is FRNRAP in the germline V gene. The CDR3 DNA reads as TGTGCTAGTGGTCCTGACAGGCTCGGCGAAAAACTGTTTTTT. Translation gives CASGPDRLGEKLFF.

This clonotype was found many times. V is TRBV7-2 and J is TRBJ2-7; 14 nucleotides align to TRBD2. This CDR3 region has 15 residues. Trimming cost V 5 bases and J 6 bases; bases outside gene matches: 6. Germline V CDR1 and CDR2: SGHTA, FQGNSA. The chain's CDR3 is CASSRGLAGVGEQYF. In DNA, the CDR3 is TGTGCCAGCAGCCGGGGACTAGCGGGAGTTGGCGAGCAGTACTTC.

With regard to this clonotype: With a much larger clone just one base away, this may be a read error. The CDR3 region has the DNA TGTGCCAGCAGCCCCCATTCGCCGGGACTAGCGGGATACAATGAGCAGTACTTC. The encoded protein is CASSPHSPGLAGYNEQYF. This chain links TRBV14 with TRBJ2-7, with TRBD2 matching over 13 bases. This CDR3 contains 18 residues. Germline V lookup: CDR1 SGHDN, CDR2 FVKESK. The junction had 16 bases not matched to a gene; V was cut back by 4 bases and J by 7 bases. Together with reference TRBV14 and TRBJ2-7, the CDR3 gives the full variable domain: EAGVTQFPSHSVIEKGQTVTLRCDPISGHDNLYWYRRVMGKEIKFLLHFVKESKQDESGMPNNRFLAERTGGTYSTLKVQPAELEDSGVYFCASSPHSPGLAGYNEQYFGPGTRLTVT.

This clonotype was seen ten or more times. This chain connects TRBV29-1 to TRBJ1-2; no definite D call. Deletions cut 4 bases from V and 7 bases from J, with 16 bases between. The CDR3 consists of 13 residues. Germline lookup yields CDR1 SQVTM and CDR2 ANQGSEA. CDR3 sequence (DNA): TGCAGCGTTGTTAAGGACGGCTGGGGTGGCTACACCTTC. Translating gives CSVVKDGWGGYTF.

The chain joins TRBV20-1 to TRBJ2-7, with 8 positions matching TRBD2. Germline V gives CDR1 DFQATT, CDR2 SNEGSKA (reference sequence). V shed 1 base and J 5 bases; nucleotides not matched to a gene: 7. The CDR3 loop spans 14 amino acids. The DNA of the CDR3 is TGCAGTGCTAGAGGGACTAGCCGCGCCAACGAGCAGTACTTC. As protein: CSARGTSRANEQYF.

A word on this clonotype: A much larger clone sits a single nucleotide away, making a read error possible. The V and J genes are TRBV12-3 or TRBV12-4 and TRBJ1-5; D not resolved. Trimming removed 6 bases from V and 1 base from J, with 13 bases in between. The CDR3 is made up of 15 amino acids. This chain's CDR3 is CASSSERLSNQPQHF. Here the CDR3 DNA reads TGTGCCAGCAGCTCCGAAAGGTTAAGCAATCAGCCCCAGCATTTT.

This clonotype was picked up many times. The chain recombines TRBV3-1 with TRBJ2-1; D not certain. The V end lost 6 bases, the J end lost 0 bases, and 12 bases lay between the germline ends. The germline V gene has CDR1 LGHDT and CDR2 YNNKEL (reference sequence). The CDR3 is 15 amino acids. CDR3 coding DNA: TGTGCCAGCAGTCTTGGGGTTAGCTCCTACAATGAGCAGTTCTTC. Its translation is CASSLGVSSYNEQFF.

As regards this clonotype: Compared with germline, one end of the junction differs, possibly owing to a read error. The rearrangement links TRBV19 to TRBJ2-3, with D tentatively TRBD1 or TRBD2 (5 bases each). Per the germline V gene, CDR1 is LNHDA and CDR2 is SQIVND (reference sequence). The length of the CDR3 is 11 residues. CDR3 sequence: CASSGPRDPIF. DNA for the CDR3: TGTGCCAGTAGCGGCCCCCGGGACCCGATTTTT.

This clonotype has a count of ten or more. The CDR3 bases are TGTGCCAGCAGCCAAGGACTAGCGGGGTTAGAGACCCAGTACTTC. It encodes CASSQGLAGLETQYF. The V call is TRBV7-2, the J call TRBJ2-5, with 12 bases lining up with TRBD2. This CDR3 has 15 residues. The germline gives CDR1 SGHTA, CDR2 FQGNSA. V dropped 5 bases and J dropped 4; count of bases not matched to a gene: 5.